Given below is one TCR beta chain in context. The source of the sample is a study of blood T cell repertoires in COVID-19. Seattle's cohort entered during active infection and was followed longitudinally. This CDR3 has 16 residues. CDR1 is KGHDR and CDR2 is SFDVKD in the germline V gene. V lost 0 bases and J 5 bases, leaving 12 bases between the germline ends. Only in-frame clones appear in the TCRdb table, and some are missing; sequencing was by immunoSEQ multiplex PCR. The sample records about 170,000 clones, approximately 80% being singletons. The receptor was derived from a woman aged 70-85 years with COVID-19, enrolled during active disease. Sequencing input: peripheral blood. The chain joins TRBV24-1 to TRBJ2-2, with D possibly being TRBD1 (6 bases). CDR3 in amino acids: CATSDLLGARTGELFF. The DNA of the CDR3 is TGTGCCACCAGTGATTTGTTGGGGGCGCGGACCGGGGAGCTGTTTTTT.